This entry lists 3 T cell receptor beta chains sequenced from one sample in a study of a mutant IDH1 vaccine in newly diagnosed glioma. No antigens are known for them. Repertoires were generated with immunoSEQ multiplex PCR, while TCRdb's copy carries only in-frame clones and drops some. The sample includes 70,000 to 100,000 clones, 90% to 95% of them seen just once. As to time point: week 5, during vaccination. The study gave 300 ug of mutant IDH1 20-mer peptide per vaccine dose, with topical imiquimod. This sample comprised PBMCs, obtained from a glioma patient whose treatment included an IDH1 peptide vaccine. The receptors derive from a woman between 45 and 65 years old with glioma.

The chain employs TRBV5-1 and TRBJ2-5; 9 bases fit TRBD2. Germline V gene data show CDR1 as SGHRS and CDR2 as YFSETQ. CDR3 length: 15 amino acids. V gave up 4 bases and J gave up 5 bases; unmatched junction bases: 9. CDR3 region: CASSPTSGPGETQYF. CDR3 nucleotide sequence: TGCGCCAGCAGCCCAACTAGCGGGCCCGGGGAGACCCAGTACTTC.

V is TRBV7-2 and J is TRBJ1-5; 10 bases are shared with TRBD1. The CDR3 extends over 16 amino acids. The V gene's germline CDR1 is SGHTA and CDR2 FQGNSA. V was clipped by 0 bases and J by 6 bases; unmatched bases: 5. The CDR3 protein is CASSLATGGAGQPQHF. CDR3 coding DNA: TGTGCCAGCAGCTTAGCGACAGGGGGCGCGGGTCAGCCCCAGCATTTT. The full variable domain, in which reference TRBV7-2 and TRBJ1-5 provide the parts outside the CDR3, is GAGVSQSPSNKVTEKGKDVELRCDPISGHTALYWYRQSLGQGLEFLIYFQGNSAPDKSGLPSDRFSAERTGGSVSTLTIQRTQQEDSAVYLCASSLATGGAGQPQHFGDGTRLSIL.

The chain's CDR3 is CASRGTSENNEQFF. The CDR3 coding sequence is TGCGCCAGCAGGGGAACTAGCGAGAACAATGAGCAGTTCTTC. The chain joins TRBV5-1 to TRBJ2-1; 7 nucleotides match TRBD2. V was clipped by 5 bases and J by 5 bases; unmatched bases: 7. The CDR3 is 14 residues long. The germline V gene has CDR1 SGHRS and CDR2 YFSETQ.